This record covers a single T cell receptor beta chain. Its antigen is unknown. Investigators merged groups given second doses at roughly 4 or roughly 12 weeks. This entry belongs to a study of T cell responses to AZD1222 COVID-19 vaccine. V dropped 4 bases and J dropped 5; count of bases not matched to a gene: 10. Per the germline V gene, CDR1 is LGHDT and CDR2 is YNNKEL (reference sequence). CDR3 length: 16 amino acids. Clones were sequenced by immunoSEQ multiplex PCR, and TCRdb holds only the in-frame ones, with some missing. The sample shows roughly 120,000 clones, roughly 85% of them seen only once. Study results and caveats: Two AZD1222 doses significantly raised spike-specific TCR breadth and depth over controls. Only a handful of people who got AZD1222 tested seropositive at baseline. Repertoire samples came only from after the peak T cell response.

The source of this sequence is an adult who received the AZD1222 COVID-19 vaccine. The chain links TRBV3-1 (or the pseudogene TRBV3-2) to TRBJ1-5; 8 nucleotides line up with TRBD1. The sample here was peripheral blood, taken 28 days after the second AZD1222 dose. CDR3 sequence reads: CASSPSPTGEDQPQHF. In DNA, the CDR3 is TGTGCCAGCAGCCCCTCGCCGACAGGGGAAGATCAGCCCCAGCATTTT.